This T cell receptor beta chain was sequenced during a study of radiation and T cells in renal cell carcinoma. As for time point: baseline pretreatment blood. Treatment in this sample: 15 Gy SBRT to primary tumor, nephrectomy 4 weeks later. Blood was sampled at baseline, 2 weeks and 4 weeks after SBRT. Profiled with immunoSEQ multiplex PCR; TCRdb holds only in-frame clones, not every one. The sample includes under 65,000 clones, about three quarters seen only once; the top ten take more than 7%. CDR1 and CDR2 from the germline V gene are SGHNT and YENEEA. Trimming took off 5 bases at V and 4 bases at J, with 17 bases between the two ends. CDR3 length equals 15 residues.

The chain links TRBV11-3 to TRBJ1-2, with D possibly TRBD1 on 5 matching bases. The receptor's source is a man aged 55 to 70 with renal cell carcinoma. Sequencing used blood, obtained from a patient whose treatment included radiotherapy and nephrectomy. Here the CDR3 reads CASSLPGRELYGYTF. CDR3 DNA: TGTGCCAGCAGCCTGCCGGGACGAGAACTCTATGGCTACACCTTC.